This TCR beta chain was sequenced in a study of CD8 T cells in Susac syndrome. Study at large: There were six sequenced Susac syndrome patients with active disease and fewer than 10 in remission. Each patient with Susac syndrome, at the time of blood draw, was therapy-naive, on corticosteroids, or on intravenous immunoglobulin alone.

A quantity of roughly 0.5 to 1 ug RNA underwent reverse transcription using random hexamers. Amplification of TCR beta CDR3 spanned 54 Vbeta and 13 Jbeta via immunoSEQ multiplex PCR. A single record per CDR3 protein comes from TCRdb applying MiXCR to the immunoSEQ multiplex PCR reads. This sample has around 170,000 distinct CDR3 sequences; roughly 95% occur once, and the top ten carry around 0.12%. The TCR sequence derives from a human donor with Susac syndrome. Material: CD4+ T cells from PBMCs.

The CDR3 DNA follows: TGTGCCAGCAGTTACCGCGCAGGGGCCGTCTATGGCTACACCTTC. Translated, it gives CASSYRAGAVYGYTF. This chain uses TRBV6-5 with TRBJ1-2; D is possibly TRBD1 (6 bases). V gave up 2 bases and J gave up 4 bases, with 14 bases separating them. This CDR3 is built from 15 residues. Germline V gives CDR1 MNHEY, CDR2 SVGAGI.